The 31 T cell receptor beta chains presented below share a single source sample, sequenced in a study of beta chain features in type 1 diabetes. The authors reverse transcribed all of the isolated RNA, so sequencing captured expressed TCRB transcripts. TCRdb keeps only in-frame clones here, not all; method: immunoSEQ multiplex PCR. Among a few hundred thousand clones listed, around 19% were seen once. Sequenced input: naive CD4+ T cells from blood. These receptors originate from a young woman in good health.

This clone was detected only a few times. The V gene is TRBV30, the J gene TRBJ1-2, with 8 bases identical to TRBD1. The V segment lost 1 base and the J segment 6 bases; nucleotides outside the gene matches: 4. Germline V gene lookup returns CDR1 GTSNPN and CDR2 SVGIG (reference sequence). The CDR3 consists of 13 residues. CDR3 bases: TGTGCCTGGAGTGCAGGGGGCGCCGATGGCTACACCTTC. Translated: CAWSAGGADGYTF.

This rearrangement joins TRBV28 to TRBJ1-5; 9 nucleotides line up with TRBD1. Germline V gene sequence: CDR1 MDHEN, CDR2 SYDVKM. The CDR3 is 15 amino acids. The J segment lost 6 bases and the V segment lost 4 bases, leaving 7 bases of the junction unmatched. CDR3 loop: CASSSPGTGLQPQHF. The CDR3 bases are TGTGCCAGCAGTTCACCCGGGACAGGGCTTCAGCCCCAGCATTTT.

This clone was detected only a few times. This chain uses TRBV9 with TRBJ2-1; 12 nucleotides match TRBD2. CDR1 and CDR2 (germline): SGDLS, YYNGEE. The CDR3 loop spans 15 amino acids. V was pared by 5 bases and J by 9 bases, with 9 bases of the junction left unmatched. The CDR3 region is CASSRGLAGGREQFF. Here the CDR3 DNA reads TGTGCCAGCAGTCGGGGGCTAGCGGGAGGGCGTGAGCAGTTCTTC.

The chain carries TRBV5-1 and TRBJ2-2; TRBD2 matches at 13 bases. The V segment lost 2 bases and the J segment 6 bases; nucleotides outside the gene matches: 7. CDR1 and CDR2 from the germline V gene are SGHRS and YFSETQ. The CDR3 contains 17 residues. CDR3 sequence (DNA): TGCGCCAGCAGCTTCAAACTAGCGGGGGGGCCCGCCGGGGAGCTGTTTTTT. This gives the protein CASSFKLAGGPAGELFF.

This chain links TRBV11-2 with TRBJ2-1, with D uncertain. CDR1 and CDR2 (germline): SGHAT, FQNNGV. The germline V and J ends were trimmed by 5 bases and 6 bases, with 8 bases remaining between them. This CDR3 is 12 amino acids long. The CDR3 reads CASSLTSNEQFF. As DNA, the CDR3 is TGTGCCAGCAGCCTGACAAGCAATGAGCAGTTCTTC.

Only a few counts were recorded for this clone. V usage is TRBV7-2 and J usage is TRBJ2-5; D is unresolved. There are 10 residues in the CDR3. In germline, CDR1 is SGHTA, CDR2 FQGNSA. Trimming shortened V by 5 bases and J by 5 bases, and 3 bases separated the two germline ends. The CDR3 coding sequence is TGTGCCAGCAGCCTTGAGACCCAGTACTTC. Residues: CASSLETQYF.

In this sample, this clone turned up a few times. The chain combines TRBV30 with TRBJ2-1; 8 bases map to TRBD2. Germline lookup yields CDR1 GTSNPN and CDR2 SVGIG (reference sequence). Losses at the gene ends were 8 bases for V and 4 bases for J; bases not matched to a gene: 1. CDR3 length: 11 amino acids. The CDR3 DNA reads TGTGCCGGGACTAGTTACAATGAGCAGTTCTTC. Translated: CAGTSYNEQFF.

This clone was seen a handful of times. This chain uses TRBV2 with TRBJ2-5, with TRBD2 matching 8 bases. V was pared by 1 base and J by 2 bases, with 6 bases of the junction left unmatched. The CDR3 sequence is 16 residues long. Germline CDR1 reads SNHLY; CDR2 reads FYNNEI. DNA for the CDR3: TGTGCCAGCAGTGAAGGGTCCAGCGGGGGACAAGAGACCCAGTACTTC. Its protein product is CASSEGSSGGQETQYF.

The chain is built from TRBV6-5 and TRBJ2-7; 8 nucleotides line up with TRBD1. Germline CDR1 MNHEY, CDR2 SVGAGI. The length of the CDR3 is 14 residues. Losses at the gene ends were 6 bases for V and 0 bases for J; bases not matched to a gene: 4. This chain's CDR3 is CASSHRGTSYEQYF. The CDR3 region has the DNA TGTGCCAGCAGCCACAGGGGGACCTCCTACGAGCAGTACTTC.

V and J are TRBV18 and TRBJ2-7; 11 bases align to TRBD1. Germline assignment: CDR1 KGHSH and CDR2 LQKENI. The V and J ends lost 8 bases and 2 bases, in that order; junction bases with no gene match: 8. CDR3 length equals 15 residues. The CDR3 sequence is CASLLLGQGAYEQYF. The CDR3, as DNA: TGTGCCAGCCTCCTCCTGGGACAGGGGGCCTACGAGCAGTACTTC. The variable domain in full, completed from reference TRBV18 and TRBJ2-7, reads NAGVMQNPRHLVRRRGQEARLRCSPMKGHSHVYWYRQLPEEGLKFMVYLQKENIIDESGMPKERFSAEFPKEGPSILRIQQVVRGDSAAYFCASLLLGQGAYEQYFGPGTRLTVT.

The V call is TRBV7-3, the J call TRBJ2-3, with 10 bases lining up with TRBD1. Trimming cost V 5 bases and J 0 bases; bases outside gene matches: 5. CDR1 is SGHTA and CDR2 is FQGTGA in the germline V gene. The CDR3 runs to 16 residues. In DNA, the CDR3 is TGTGCCAGCAGCGCGGGACAGGGGTTGAGCACAGATACGCAGTATTTT. Protein sequence: CASSAGQGLSTDTQYF. Together with reference TRBV7-3 and TRBJ2-3, the CDR3 gives the full variable domain: GAGVSQTPSNKVTEKGKYVELRCDPISGHTALYWYRQSLGQGPEFLIYFQGTGAADDSGLPNDRFFAVRPEGSVSTLKIQRTERGDSAVYLCASSAGQGLSTDTQYFGPGTRLTVL.

The chain has TRBV19 and TRBJ1-2; D remains ambiguous. The V and J ends lost 3 bases and 4 bases respectively, with 6 bases between them. The CDR3 runs 12 residues. The germline V gene encodes CDR1 LNHDA and CDR2 SQIVND (reference sequence). DNA for the CDR3: TGTGCCAGTAGTATGGCAATCTATGGCTACACCTTC. Residues: CASSMAIYGYTF.

The J gene is TRBJ1-2, the V gene TRBV21-1; no DNA check was done on the table's D call, TRBD1. TRBV21-1 is a listed pseudogene. The length of the CDR3 is 11 residues. The CDR3 is CASLRDSCYTF. As DNA, the CDR3 is TGTGCCAGCCTCCGGGACAGCTGCTACACCTTC.

This clone was picked up one time. The chain links TRBV9 to TRBJ1-2; 7 bases map to TRBD1. V was clipped by 3 bases and J by 7 bases; unmatched bases: 3. Germline CDR1 and CDR2: SGDLS and YYNGEE. CDR3 length equals 12 residues. The CDR3 here is CASSDRGAGYTF. The CDR3 nucleotides are TGTGCCAGCAGCGACAGGGGAGCTGGCTACACCTTC.

This clone turned up a few times. As DNA, the CDR3 is TGTGCCAGCAGTGGACTAGCGGGAGCGTCCTACAATGAGCAGTTCTTC. Its protein is CASSGLAGASYNEQFF. The chain couples TRBV2 to TRBJ2-1; 12 nucleotides agree with TRBD2. This CDR3 is 16 amino acids long. CDR1 is SNHLY, CDR2 FYNNEI, per germline. The J segment lost 1 base and the V segment lost 4 bases, leaving 2 bases of the junction unmatched.

This clone was counted between two and nine times. This rearrangement joins TRBV15 to TRBJ2-1, with 7 bases identical to TRBD1. V lost 2 bases, J lost 4 bases, and 5 bases stayed unmatched. The germline CDR1 and CDR2 sequences are LNHNV and YYDKDF (reference sequence). The CDR3 has 15 amino acids. The DNA for the CDR3 is TGTGCCACCAGCAGACCGGGACAGCTTTACAATGAGCAGTTCTTC. It encodes CATSRPGQLYNEQFF.

The chain employs TRBV9 and TRBJ1-1; D gene ambiguous. The CDR3 has 15 amino acids. The germline gives CDR1 SGDLS, CDR2 YYNGEE. Trimming took 3 bases from V and 3 from J, leaving 15 bases between them. The CDR3 DNA is TGTGCCAGCAGCGGGGCGGAGGGCTCCCACACTGAAGCTTTCTTT. This codes for CASSGAEGSHTEAFF.

With respect to this clone: Other DNA variants within this sample encode the same CDR3. This chain joins TRBV29-1 and TRBJ1-1; no reliable D call. CDR1 is SQVTM, CDR2 ANQGSEA, per germline. V lost 2 bases and J lost 0, with 7 bases in between. The CDR3 covers 13 residues. The CDR3 DNA sequence: TGCAGCGTTGAACGGGTCCTGAACACTGAAGCTTTCTTT. It yields the protein CSVERVLNTEAFF.

This clone turned up a few times. This chain links TRBV9 with TRBJ2-7, with D hard to call. The CDR3 contains 12 residues. Germline V gene lookup returns CDR1 SGDLS and CDR2 YYNGEE. V lost 10 bases to trimming and J lost 4 bases, with 15 bases between them. The DNA of the CDR3 is TGTGCCCTTATCAGTGCGGCTTACGAGCAGTACTTC. Its translation: CALISAAYEQYF. The whole variable domain, remainder taken from reference TRBV9 and TRBJ2-7, is DSGVTQTPKHLITATGQRVTLRCSPRSGDLSVYWYQQSLDQGLQFLIQYYNGEERAKGNILERFSAQQFPDLHSELNLSSLELGDSALYFCALISAAYEQYFGPGTRLTVT.

This clone turned up a few times. The V and J genes are TRBV2 and TRBJ2-1; D is possibly TRBD2 (5 bases). Germline assignment: CDR1 SNHLY and CDR2 FYNNEI. The CDR3 has 16 residues. Between the trimmed V and J ends, which lost 1 base and 7 bases, there was a span of 17 bases. This CDR3 reads CASSEDLRASWNEQFF. In DNA form, the CDR3 reads TGTGCCAGCAGTGAAGATTTGCGGGCCAGTTGGAATGAGCAGTTCTTC. Drawing the rest from reference TRBV2 and TRBJ2-1, the complete variable domain is EPEVTQTPSHQVTQMGQEVILRCVPISNHLYFYWYRQILGQKVEFLVSFYNNEISEKSEIFDDQFSVERPDGSNFTLKIRSTKLEDSAMYFCASSEDLRASWNEQFFGPGTRLTVL.

The rearrangement uses TRBV7-9 and TRBJ2-7, with 9 bases identical to TRBD1. V dropped 5 bases and J dropped 3; count of bases not matched to a gene: 8. Germline V lookup: CDR1 SEHNR, CDR2 FQNEAQ (reference sequence). This CDR3 has 15 amino acids. CDR3 nucleotides: TGTGCCAGCAGCCCCTGGACAGGGGCGAACTACGAGCAGTACTTC. Its protein is CASSPWTGANYEQYF.

The V call is TRBV19, the J call TRBJ2-1; the D gene is possibly TRBD1 (5 bases). The CDR3 is made up of 14 amino acids. Trimming left V 5 bases short and J 6 bases short, with 14 bases between. Germline V CDR1 and CDR2: LNHDA, SQIVND (reference sequence). The CDR3 DNA is TGTGCCAGTAGTCCCATGTTGGGGCTCAATGAGCAGTTCTTC. This encodes CASSPMLGLNEQFF.

The J gene is TRBJ2-5, the V gene TRBV6-6; D is perhaps TRBD2 (6 bases). This CDR3 contains 15 residues. V dropped 2 bases and J dropped 5 bases, with 15 bases sitting between them. Germline-derived CDR1 and CDR2 are MNHNY and SVGAGI (reference sequence). This CDR3 reads CASSYRGGQGETQYF. The CDR3 DNA sequence: TGTGCCAGCAGTTACAGGGGAGGCCAAGGGGAGACCCAGTACTTC.

This clone was counted only a few times. This chain connects TRBV7-9 to TRBJ2-7; D might be TRBD1 (5 bases). The V gene lost 3 bases and the J gene lost 3 bases, with 9 bases spanning the gap. The CDR3 is 13 amino acids. Germline-derived CDR1 and CDR2 are SEHNR and FQNEAQ (reference sequence). CDR3: CASSFTGVYEQYF. The DNA for the CDR3 is TGTGCCAGCAGCTTTACAGGCGTCTACGAGCAGTACTTC.

The V and J genes are TRBV11-3 and TRBJ2-7, with TRBD2 matching 12 bases. The CDR3 runs 14 residues. Trimming at V came to 5 bases and at J to 4 bases, leaving 3 bases not matched to a gene. CDR1 is SGHNT, CDR2 YENEEA, per germline. CDR3 loop: CASSMGLAGYEQYF. CDR3 bases: TGTGCCAGCAGCATGGGACTAGCGGGTTACGAGCAGTACTTC.

There are a few counts of this clone. V gene TRBV5-1 combines with J gene TRBJ2-2; D uncertain. Germline V CDR1 and CDR2: SGHRS, YFSETQ. The CDR3 loop spans 15 amino acids. V lost 0 bases and J 0 bases, leaving 6 bases between the germline ends. DNA of the CDR3: TGCGCCAGCAGCTTGGGTGTAACGAACACCGGGGAGCTGTTTTTT. Amino acids: CASSLGVTNTGELFF. Filled out from reference TRBV5-1 and TRBJ2-2, the complete variable domain reads KAGVTQTPRYLIKTRGQQVTLSCSPISGHRSVSWYQQTPGQGLQFLFEYFSETQRNKGNFPGRFSGRQFSNSRSEMNVSTLELGDSALYLCASSLGVTNTGELFFGEGSRLTVL.

This clone was detected a few times. CDR3: CATEGANKNIQYF. CDR3 DNA sequence: TGTGCCACCGAGGGCGCAAACAAAAACATTCAGTACTTC. The chain has TRBV19 and TRBJ2-4; D might be TRBD2 (5 bases). Germline CDR1 is LNHDA and CDR2 is SQIVND (reference sequence). Trimming shortened V by 10 bases and J by 3 bases, and 13 bases separated the two germline ends. The CDR3 covers 13 residues.

This clone was recorded a few times. The genes are TRBV2 and TRBJ1-2, with no clear D. Trimming shortened V by 6 bases and J by 4 bases, and 9 bases separated the two germline ends. Germline CDR1 and CDR2: SNHLY and FYNNEI. The length of the CDR3 is 12 residues. The CDR3 is CASRRLVYGYTF. The DNA for the CDR3 is TGTGCCAGCAGGCGATTAGTCTATGGCTACACCTTC.

The genes are TRBV30 and TRBJ1-2; 8 bases are shared with TRBD1. This CDR3 spans 16 amino acids. Germline CDR1 GTSNPN, CDR2 SVGIG (reference sequence). V lost 0 bases and J lost 2; bases outside the gene matches: 8. The CDR3 is CAWSVPRTGRNYGYTF. CDR3 DNA sequence: TGTGCCTGGAGTGTCCCCCGGACAGGGCGGAACTATGGCTACACCTTC. The whole variable domain, remainder taken from reference TRBV30 and TRBJ1-2, is SQTIHQWPATLVQPVGSPLSLECTVEGTSNPNLYWYRQAAGRGLQLLFYSVGIGQISSEVPQNLSASRPQDRQFILSSKKLLLSDSGFYLCAWSVPRTGRNYGYTFGSGTRLTVV.

This clone was seen a handful of times. The chain has TRBV5-1 and TRBJ1-4, with 7 positions matching TRBD1. CDR3 length: 15 residues. The V segment lost 3 bases and the J segment 7 bases; nucleotides outside the gene matches: 9. Germline assignment: CDR1 SGHRS and CDR2 YFSETQ. In DNA form, the CDR3 reads TGCGCCAGCAGCTCTACCGGGACAGCCTCTGAAAAACTGTTTTTT. Amino acid sequence: CASSSTGTASEKLFF.

The chain carries TRBV18 and TRBJ2-3, with 7 bases lining up with TRBD1. Trimming removed 4 bases from V and 7 bases from J; junction bases left unmatched: 11. The CDR3 extends over 15 amino acids. CDR1 and CDR2 from the germline V gene are KGHSH and LQKENI. The CDR3 bases are TGTGCCAGCTCACTCGGGACAGTCCGGACATATACGCAGTATTTT. As protein: CASSLGTVRTYTQYF.